This T cell receptor (beta chain) was profiled in a study of blood T cells in healthy people across ages. Study-level findings and limits: Donor CMV infection status was unknown, possibly confounding age-related changes in expanded clonotypes. Aged donors had fewer naive CD4+ cells and lower diversity than long-lived donors. Observed TCR beta diversity per million T cells went down as age went up. This fall followed a roughly linear course with age.

With regard to this clonotype: Its antigen is as yet unknown.

Primed by a sample-barcoded 5' primer and a J-beta primer mix, a second PCR proceeded for about 6 to 11 cycles. At least 2.5 million CDR3-containing paired-end reads were obtained per sample. TCRdb re-derived calls from the 5' RACE reads in MiXCR, one entry per CDR3 protein. Found here are approximately 1,000,000 distinct CDR3 sequences, 35% to 40% of them singletons; the top ten hold about an eighth. The CDR3 loop spans 13 amino acids. V dropped 3 bases and J dropped 8 bases, with 11 bases sitting between them. Germline V CDR1 and CDR2: SEHNR, FQNEAQ (reference sequence). Sequencing was carried out using blood. The sequence derives from a man aged 18 to 29 in good health. The chain has TRBV7-9 and TRBJ2-1; no firm D call. CDR3 protein: CASSFGVWDEQFF. The CDR3 bases are TGTGCCAGCAGCTTTGGGGTTTGGGATGAGCAGTTCTTC.